This is a list of T cell receptor beta chains from one sample in a study of T cell repertoires in cytomegalovirus infection. TCRdb re-derived calls from the reads in MiXCR, one entry per CDR3 protein. The repertoire holds over 90,000 distinct CDR3 sequences, with about 17% as singletons. Sequencing was performed on PBMCs. The source of these receptors is a human donor in good health (CMV status not recorded). Some clones in this sample may be carry-over from other donors' samples. CDR3s include the opening cysteine and the closing phenylalanine or tryptophan. Part of the rows lack a size; the others show once, few, many or a class for expanded clones.

size: -; J: TRBJ1-1; V: TRBV12-3/TRBV12-4; CDR3: CASSPARPTGAFF
size: few; J: TRBJ2-5; V: TRBV7-2; CDR3: CASSFFSGGETQYF
size: many; J: TRBJ2-3; V: TRBV7-2; CDR3: CASSPPDHRGTQYF
size: many; J: TRBJ2-1; V: TRBV7-3; CDR3: CASSPGGSYNEQFF
size: few; J: TRBJ1-2; V: TRBV12-3/TRBV12-4; CDR3: CASSWTGVNYGYTF
size: many; J: TRBJ2-3; V: TRBV12-3/TRBV12-4; CDR3: CASTIGSGVISTDTQYF
size: many; J: TRBJ2-5; V: TRBV7-2; CDR3: CASSSTGFSQETQYF
size: many; J: TRBJ2-1; V: TRBV7-2; CDR3: CASSRVGTGIFNEQFF
size: few; J: TRBJ2-6; V: TRBV7-9; CDR3: CASSLFEGLGSGANVLTF
size: many; J: TRBJ2-7; V: TRBV7-3; CDR3: CASSLSGSGEQYF
size: few; J: TRBJ2-3; V: TRBV15; CDR3: CATSKRSPDLLQYF
size: many; J: TRBJ2-2; V: TRBV7-2; CDR3: CASSLAAGGYGELFF
size: many; J: TRBJ2-1; V: TRBV4-1; CDR3: CASSQVTSGGTLIFYEQFF
size: many; J: TRBJ2-5; V: TRBV7-2; CDR3: CASSSDRGQETQYF
size: -; J: TRBJ2-3; V: TRBV5-1; CDR3: CASSRGLAGQDTQYF
size: -; J: TRBJ2-7; V: TRBV7-2; CDR3: CASSLVYKGGEQYF
size: -; J: TRBJ1-1; V: TRBV6-2/TRBV6-3; CDR3: CASTGQGKEAFF
size: many; J: TRBJ2-3; V: TRBV18; CDR3: CASSPGLALPDTQYF
size: -; J: TRBJ2-1; V: TRBV14; CDR3: CASSADRDFEQFF
size: many; J: TRBJ2-2; V: TRBV7-2; CDR3: CASSLGSTNTGELFF
size: -; J: TRBJ2-5; V: TRBV7-2; CDR3: CASSRSQKETQYF
size: many; J: TRBJ1-1; V: TRBV4-1; CDR3: CASSQGGQGAAAFF
size: many; J: TRBJ2-7; V: TRBV7-2; CDR3: CASSQDRASYEQYF
size: few; J: TRBJ1-4; V: TRBV18; CDR3: CASSPVPNEKLFF
size: -; J: TRBJ1-2; V: TRBV6-2/TRBV6-3; CDR3: CASSYIGGNYGYTF
size: few; J: TRBJ1-1; V: TRBV7-2; CDR3: CADRKKRDTEAFF
size: many; J: TRBJ2-3; V: TRBV7-2; CDR3: CASSLVEWDTQYF
size: -; J: TRBJ1-6; V: TRBV28; CDR3: CACSLLGGSSPLNF
size: many; J: TRBJ1-2; V: TRBV7-2; CDR3: CASSAGTGELPSYGYTF